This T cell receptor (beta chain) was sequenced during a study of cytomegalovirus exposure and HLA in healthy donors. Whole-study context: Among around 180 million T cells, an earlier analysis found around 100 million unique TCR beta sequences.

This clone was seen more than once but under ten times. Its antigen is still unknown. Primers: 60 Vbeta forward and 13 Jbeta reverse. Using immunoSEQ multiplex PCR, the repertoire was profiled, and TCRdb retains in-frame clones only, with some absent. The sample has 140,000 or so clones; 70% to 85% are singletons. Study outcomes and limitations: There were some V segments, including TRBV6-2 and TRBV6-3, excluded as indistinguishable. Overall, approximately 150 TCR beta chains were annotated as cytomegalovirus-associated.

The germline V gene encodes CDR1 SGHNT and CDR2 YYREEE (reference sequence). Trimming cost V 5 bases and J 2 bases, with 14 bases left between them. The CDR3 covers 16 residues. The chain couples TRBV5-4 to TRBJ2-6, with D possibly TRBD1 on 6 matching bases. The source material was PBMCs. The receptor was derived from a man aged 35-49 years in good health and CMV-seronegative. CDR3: CASRDSGTTGANVLTF. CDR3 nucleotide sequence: TGTGCCAGCAGGGACTCCGGGACAACTGGGGCCAACGTCCTGACTTTC.